This TCR beta chain was sequenced in a study of early T cells in non-severe SARS-CoV-2 infection. Turning to the study itself: Bulk RNA from unsorted whole blood was sequenced; chains were unpaired. Study conclusions and caveats: In VDJdb matching, anti-spike CD8 responses were favored while private and CD4 specificities went missing.

Details on this clonotype: Its antigen remains unidentified.

This CDR3 spans 13 amino acids. V shed 2 bases and J shed 4 bases, with 11 bases lying between them. CDR1 is DFQATT and CDR2 is SNEGSKA in the germline V gene (reference sequence). Individual cDNA molecules received unique molecular identifiers. TCRdb redid the calling of the 5' RACE reads with MiXCR, one entry per CDR3 protein. The sample lists fewer than 120,000 distinct CDR3 sequences; around an eighth were seen once. The rearrangement joins TRBV20-1 to TRBJ1-2, with a tentative D call TRBD1 (5 bases). This specimen was whole blood, taken at baseline. The TCR originated in an adult who was a healthcare worker with PCR-confirmed SARS-CoV-2 infection or an uninfected control (not recorded which). DNA for the CDR3: TGCAGTGCTAGACACCCTGGGGGCTATGGCTACACCTTC. It specifies CSARHPGGYGYTF.